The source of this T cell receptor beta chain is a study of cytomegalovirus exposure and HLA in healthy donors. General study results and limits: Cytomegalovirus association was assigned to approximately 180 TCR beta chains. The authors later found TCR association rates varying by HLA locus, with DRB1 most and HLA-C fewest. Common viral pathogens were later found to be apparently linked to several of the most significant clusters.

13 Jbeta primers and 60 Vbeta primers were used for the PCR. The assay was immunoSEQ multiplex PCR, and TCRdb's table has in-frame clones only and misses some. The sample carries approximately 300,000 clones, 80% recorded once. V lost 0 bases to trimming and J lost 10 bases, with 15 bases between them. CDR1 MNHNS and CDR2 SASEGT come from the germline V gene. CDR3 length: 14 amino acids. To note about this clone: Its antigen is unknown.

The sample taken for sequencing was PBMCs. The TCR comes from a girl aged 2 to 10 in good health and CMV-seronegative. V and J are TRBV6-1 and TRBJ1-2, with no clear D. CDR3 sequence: CASSEAENLSIYTF. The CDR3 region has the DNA TGTGCCAGCAGTGAAGCGGAGAACCTCTCGATCTACACCTTC.